This section outlines one T cell receptor (beta chain) sequence together with its context. The sample comes from a study of long-term antiretroviral therapy in people with HIV. V was trimmed by 6 bases and J by 0 bases, leaving 12 bases between them. Germline V gives CDR1 LNHDA, CDR2 SQIVND (reference sequence). This CDR3 comprises 15 residues. At survey level, the immunoSEQ assay was run in its v3.0 version. Sequencing efforts were directed toward roughly 40,000-55,000 T-cell genomes per sample. Data came from immunoSEQ multiplex PCR; TCRdb stores just in-frame clones and leaves some out. The sample records about 19,000 clones, around three quarters being singletons.

This TCR was sampled from a man over 45 with HIV. The sequencing used unsorted PBMCs, collected 2.2 years after starting antiretroviral therapy. This rearrangement joins TRBV19 to TRBJ1-3, with D unclear. In nucleotides, the CDR3 is TGTGCCAGTAGACCCTCACCGAGCTCTGGAAACACCATATATTTT. Amino acids: CASRPSPSSGNTIYF. Full variable domain (missing parts from reference TRBV19 and TRBJ1-3): DGGITQSPKYLFRKEGQNVTLSCEQNLNHDAMYWYRQDPGQGLRLIYYSQIVNDFQKGDIAEGYSVSREKKESFPLTVTSAQKNPTAFYLCASRPSPSSGNTIYFGEGSWLTVV.